The 11 T cell receptor beta chains in this list originate from one sample, sequenced in a study of T cell responses to AZD1222 COVID-19 vaccine (TCRdb year 2021). The library was generated by the immunoSEQ multiplex PCR assay. TCRdb retrieved this table from immuneACCESS and kept in-frame rearrangements only. Not all clones are present; in checked studies, unresolved V genes account for under half, and no reason is known for the remainder. Recorded for this sample are 100,000 to 150,000 clones; roughly 92% of them occurred a single time. 4.5% to 6% of the sample is held by the ten biggest clonotypes. The time point tag for this specimen amounts to: baseline before first vaccination. Sequences were derived from peripheral blood, sampled on day 0 of AZD1222 vaccination. Source of these receptors: an adult in good health.

The chain recombines TRBV12-5 with TRBJ1-1; D gene unclear. Germline V gene lookup returns CDR1 LGHNT and CDR2 FRNRAP. The CDR3 totals 13 residues. The ends were cut back, 7 bases at V and 0 bases at J, with 9 bases in the middle. Here the CDR3 reads CASEAGMNTEAFF. The CDR3 nucleotides read TGTGCTAGTGAGGCAGGCATGAACACTGAAGCTTTCTTT.

Only a few counts were recorded for this clone. V usage is TRBV19 and J usage is TRBJ1-6; D unresolved. CDR3 length: 14 residues. V lost 3 bases and J 6 bases, leaving 9 bases between the germline ends. Germline assignment: CDR1 LNHDA and CDR2 SQIVND (reference sequence). The chain's CDR3 is CASSIRGGNSPLHF. The CDR3 region has the DNA TGTGCCAGTAGTATCCGGGGAGGTAATTCACCCCTCCACTTT.

This chain links TRBV2 with TRBJ2-7, with no clear D. The germline V and J ends were trimmed by 8 bases and 6 bases, with 11 bases remaining between them. The germline V gene encodes CDR1 SNHLY and CDR2 FYNNEI. This CDR3 spans 11 amino acids. CDR3 sequence: CASSLAVEQYF. The CDR3 nucleotides are TGTGCCAGCTCCTTGGCGGTCGAGCAGTACTTC. The full variable domain, with the rest looked up from reference TRBV2 and TRBJ2-7, is EPEVTQTPSHQVTQMGQEVILRCVPISNHLYFYWYRQILGQKVEFLVSFYNNEISEKSEIFDDQFSVERPDGSNFTLKIRSTKLEDSAMYFCASSLAVEQYFGPGTRLTVT.

This CDR3 is CASSLVTLDSPLHF. The CDR3 DNA sequence: TGTGCCAGCAGCTTGGTGACTTTAGATTCACCCCTCCACTTT. This chain uses TRBV5-8 with TRBJ1-6; D gene uncertain. The CDR3 consists of 14 residues. CDR1 and CDR2 from the germline V gene are SGHTS and YDEGEE. Trimming removed 0 bases from V and 8 bases from J, with 9 bases in between.

This chain connects TRBV4-2 to TRBJ2-1, with a possible D match to TRBD2 (5 bases). This CDR3 has 13 amino acids. Germline CDR1 and CDR2: LGHNA and YNFKEQ. The V and J ends lost 4 bases and 8 bases respectively, with 12 bases between them. The CDR3 sequence is CASSRPAGDEQFF. The DNA of the CDR3 is TGTGCCAGCAGCCGCCCCGCCGGGGATGAGCAGTTCTTC.

This clone was counted a single time. The chain uses TRBV6-2 or TRBV6-3 and TRBJ2-1; possible D gene TRBD2, 6 bases. This CDR3 has 15 amino acids. Germline assignment: CDR1 MNHEY and CDR2 SVGEGT. V was pared by 2 bases and J by 0 bases, with 8 bases between. The CDR3 DNA follows: TGTGCCAGCAGTTACGGGGGGAGCTCCTACAATGAGCAGTTCTTC. Protein: CASSYGGSSYNEQFF.

The chain has TRBV7-3 and TRBJ2-3, with TRBD1 as a possible D gene (5 bases). Germline loops: CDR1 SGHTA, CDR2 FQGTGA. With 4 bases removed from V and 6 bases from J, the gap between germline ends came to 17 bases. The CDR3 runs 15 residues. The CDR3 reads CASSSPDMISDTQYF. The CDR3 DNA is TGTGCCAGCAGCTCCCCGGACATGATATCGGATACGCAGTATTTT.

The chain links TRBV11-2 to TRBJ2-2, with 8 bases aligning to TRBD2. The CDR3 spans 16 residues. CDR1 is SGHAT, CDR2 FQNNGV, per germline. Trimming at V came to 0 bases and at J to 0 bases, leaving 0 bases not matched to a gene. DNA for the CDR3: TGTGCCAGCAGCTTAGAGGGACTAGCGAACACCGGGGAGCTGTTTTTT. It is translated as CASSLEGLANTGELFF.

The chain recombines TRBV29-1 with TRBJ2-1; the D call may be TRBD1 or TRBD2 (5 bases each). The CDR3 is 13 residues long. Germline CDR1 is SQVTM and CDR2 is ANQGSEA. This CDR3 is CRNDSGSYNEQFF. In DNA, the CDR3 is TGCCGAAACGACAGCGGCTCCTACAATGAGCAGTTCTTC.

This clone showed up just once. This chain connects TRBV5-6 to TRBJ1-2; D is uncertain. The CDR3 totals 12 residues. Deletions cut 1 base from V and 8 bases from J, with 9 bases between. CDR1 and CDR2 from the germline V gene are SGHDT and YYEEEE. CDR3 in DNA: TGTGCCAGCAGCTTGCCCTCCCGGGGCTACACCTTC. The encoded protein is CASSLPSRGYTF.

The rearrangement links TRBV7-6 to TRBJ2-3; 7 nucleotides agree with TRBD2. This CDR3 is 15 amino acids long. The germline gives CDR1 SGHVS, CDR2 FNYEAQ. Losses at the gene ends were 5 bases for V and 3 bases for J; bases not matched to a gene: 8. CDR3 in amino acids: CASSPLRRGTDTQYF. The CDR3 nucleotides read TGTGCCAGCAGCCCTCTCCGGCGGGGGACAGATACGCAGTATTTT.